These 7 T cell receptor beta chains came from one sample sequenced in a study of T cell responses to AZD1222 COVID-19 vaccine. The table came from immunoSEQ multiplex PCR; TCRdb's copy has only in-frame clones and leaves some out. The sample consists of 130,000 to 150,000 clones, approximately 89% of them appearing once. The sample in question was peripheral blood, obtained 28 days after the second AZD1222 dose. Receptors were obtained from an adult who received the AZD1222 COVID-19 vaccine.

This clone has more than one count but fewer than ten. The chain recombines TRBV18 with TRBJ2-7; D is unclear. The germline V gene encodes CDR1 KGHSH and CDR2 LQKENI. The ends were cut back, 4 bases at V and 0 bases at J, with 16 bases in the middle. CDR3 length: 16 amino acids. The CDR3 sequence: CASSRVGSSSSYEQYF. The CDR3 DNA sequence: TGTGCCAGCTCACGAGTCGGGTCCAGTTCCTCCTACGAGCAGTACTTC.

The rearrangement uses TRBV7-3 and TRBJ2-7; a possible D gene is TRBD2 (6 bases). The V gene lost 1 base and the J gene lost 6 bases, with 16 bases spanning the gap. This CDR3 has 15 amino acids. The V gene's germline CDR1 is SGHTA and CDR2 FQGTGA. CDR3 sequence reads: CASSLNGGDGAEQYF. CDR3 DNA sequence: TGTGCCAGCAGCTTAAACGGCGGGGATGGCGCCGAGCAGTACTTC.

The chain couples TRBV5-3 to TRBJ1-2, with a tentative D call TRBD1 (6 bases). TRBV5-3 is classed as an ORF, of uncertain function. The CDR3 length is 15 residues. Trimming removed 4 bases at V and 2 bases at J, with 15 bases between. Written as DNA, the CDR3 is TGTGCCAGAAGCGGGGGGCAGGAGCCCAACTATGGCTACACCTTC. Translating gives CARSGGQEPNYGYTF.

This chain uses TRBV15 with TRBJ2-1, with TRBD2 matching over 7 bases. With V trimmed by 1 base and J by 6 bases, 6 bases remained unmatched. From germline, CDR1 is LNHNV and CDR2 YYDKDF (reference sequence). The CDR3 sequence is 15 residues long. The CDR3 DNA reads as TGTGCCACCAGCAGAGGGGGGGAGGGGATCAATGAGCAGTTCTTC. The encoded protein is CATSRGGEGINEQFF.

For this clone: The junction and the germline gene differ at one end; a read error may be behind it. The gene calls are TRBV27 and TRBJ2-7; D may be TRBD1 (6 bases). The germline V gene encodes CDR1 MNHEY and CDR2 SMNVEV (reference sequence). The CDR3 has 16 residues. DNA of the CDR3: TGTGCCAGCAGTTCGAAACAGGGCTGGCTCTCCCACGAGCAGTACTTC. This sequence encodes CASSSKQGWLSHEQYF.

The CDR3 reads CASRVVWNSGIYEQYF. In DNA, the CDR3 is TGTGCCAGCAGAGTGGTTTGGAACAGCGGGATCTACGAGCAGTACTTC. The J gene is TRBJ2-7, the V gene TRBV27; 7 nucleotides align to TRBD2. The CDR3 length is 16 residues. Germline CDR1 reads MNHEY; CDR2 reads SMNVEV (reference sequence). V was clipped by 6 bases and J by 3 bases; unmatched bases: 14.

The chain carries TRBV7-8 and TRBJ1-5; TRBD1 might be the D (5 bases). V lost 8 bases to trimming and J lost 0 bases, with 14 bases between them. The CDR3 is made up of 15 amino acids. The germline CDR1 and CDR2 sequences are SGHVS and FQNEAQ. CDR3 in amino acids: CASSGGGYSNQPQHF. The CDR3 DNA follows: TGTGCCAGCTCTGGGGGAGGATATAGCAATCAGCCCCAGCATTTT.